This passage covers 21 T cell receptor beta chains from one sample sequenced in a study of siplizumab effects on memory and regulatory T cells. Clones were read by immunoSEQ multiplex PCR, and TCRdb kept only the in-frame ones, dropping some. This sample has about 87,000 clones; more than 80% occur once, and the top ten carry roughly 15%. Sequenced input: CD4+ T cells sorted from blood. The source is a human donor in good health.

The chain carries TRBV7-2 and TRBJ2-7, with D possibly being TRBD1 (6 bases). Trimming took 1 base from V and 3 from J, leaving 10 bases between them. This CDR3 has 14 residues. Germline assignment: CDR1 SGHTA and CDR2 FQGNSA. The CDR3 DNA is TGTGCCAGCAGCTTAGGCACAGGGCTCTACGAGCAGTACTTC. It specifies CASSLGTGLYEQYF.

The J gene is TRBJ2-5, the V gene TRBV30, with D maybe TRBD1 (6 bases). Germline lookup yields CDR1 GTSNPN and CDR2 SVGIG (reference sequence). V was shortened by 6 bases and J by 5 bases, with 25 bases between the two germline ends. The CDR3 runs 16 residues. The CDR3: CACTGRDTRLSETQYF. The CDR3 coding sequence is TGTGCCTGTACCGGCCGGGACACAAGACTATCGGAGACCCAGTACTTC.

The CDR3 sequence: CASSEIPGPQGYEQYF. In DNA form, the CDR3 reads TGTGCCAGCAGTGAAATCCCTGGACCGCAGGGCTACGAGCAGTACTTC. The V call is TRBV6-1, the J call TRBJ2-7, with D maybe TRBD1 (5 bases). CDR1 MNHNS and CDR2 SASEGT come from the germline V gene. The CDR3 sequence is 16 residues long. V was trimmed by 2 bases and J by 3 bases, leaving 17 bases between them.

Here the CDR3 reads CASSQVKLGLTGDRGGYTF. CDR3 nucleotide sequence: TGCGCCAGCAGCCAAGTAAAATTAGGTTTGACAGGGGATCGCGGTGGCTACACCTTC. V gene TRBV4-1 combines with J gene TRBJ1-2; 8 nucleotides match TRBD1. J lost 7 bases, V lost 1 base, and 20 bases had no gene match. Per germline, CDR1 MGHRA and CDR2 YSYEKL. The CDR3 has 19 residues.

This chain connects TRBV27 to TRBJ2-2; TRBD1 agrees at 9 bases. The V and J ends lost 4 bases and 8 bases, in that order; junction bases with no gene match: 11. The CDR3 extends over 16 amino acids. Germline CDR1 is MNHEY and CDR2 is SMNVEV (reference sequence). CDR3 nucleotide sequence: TGTGCCAGCAGTTCAACAGGGGGCGCTTTTAGAGGGGAGCTGTTTTTT. Its translation is CASSSTGGAFRGELFF.

This clone appeared once. This chain uses TRBV28 with TRBJ1-3; 10 positions agree with TRBD1. Trimming removed 5 bases from V and 2 bases from J; junction bases left unmatched: 6. The CDR3 loop spans 16 amino acids. From germline, CDR1 is MDHEN and CDR2 SYDVKM. The CDR3 loop reads CASSPEGTGAGNTIYF. CDR3 bases: TGTGCCAGCAGTCCGGAAGGGACAGGGGCTGGAAACACCATATATTTT.

This sequence joins TRBV20-1 and TRBJ2-5; D unresolved. V lost 6 bases, J lost 6 bases, and 11 bases lay in between. The CDR3 totals 11 residues. Germline values: CDR1 DFQATT, CDR2 SNEGSKA (reference sequence). The CDR3 here is CSALLGQTQYF. For the CDR3, the DNA is TGCAGTGCCCTTCTCGGTCAGACCCAGTACTTC.

This clone appeared a single time. The chain joins TRBV5-1 to TRBJ2-5, with 10 bases identical to TRBD2. The J call is uncertain, as TRBJ2-7 better fits the DNA end. Germline V gives CDR1 SGHRS, CDR2 YFSETQ. The CDR3 loop spans 16 amino acids. CDR3 loop: CASSLEASGSMNEQYF. The CDR3 nucleotides read TGCGCCAGCAGCTTGGAGGCTAGCGGGAGCATGAACGAGCAGTACTTC.

V and J are TRBV6-6 and TRBJ1-1, with 8 positions matching TRBD1. The germline CDR1 and CDR2 sequences are MNHNY and SVGAGI (reference sequence). There are 14 residues in the CDR3. Losses at the gene ends were 6 bases for V and 1 base for J; bases not matched to a gene: 4. The CDR3 bases are TGTGCCAGCAGGCGGGGACAGGCGAACACTGAAGCTTTCTTT. Its protein product is CASRRGQANTEAFF.

This clone was seen only a few times. The chain employs TRBV7-2 and TRBJ2-2, with 9 bases aligning to TRBD2. The CDR3 extends over 18 amino acids. Germline-derived CDR1 and CDR2 are SGHTA and FQGNSA. With 2 bases clipped from V and 3 bases from J, the junction kept 10 bases outside the gene matches. The CDR3 spells CASSLNPRAGGYTGELFF. In DNA, the CDR3 is TGTGCCAGCAGCTTAAACCCCAGGGCGGGAGGGTACACCGGGGAGCTGTTTTTT. The full variable domain, in which reference TRBV7-2 and TRBJ2-2 provide the parts outside the CDR3, is GAGVSQSPSNKVTEKGKDVELRCDPISGHTALYWYRQSLGQGLEFLIYFQGNSAPDKSGLPSDRFSAERTGGSVSTLTIQRTQQEDSAVYLCASSLNPRAGGYTGELFFGEGSRLTVL.

In nucleotides, the CDR3 is TGCAGCGCGCTTCAGCCGAACACTGAAGCTTTCTTT. It yields the protein CSALQPNTEAFF. The genes are TRBV29-1 and TRBJ1-1; D unresolved. Germline V gene lookup returns CDR1 SQVTM and CDR2 ANQGSEA. The CDR3 loop spans 12 amino acids. The V and J ends lost 7 bases and 1 base respectively, with 10 bases between them. The variable domain in full, completed from reference TRBV29-1 and TRBJ1-1, reads SAVISQKPSRDICQRGTSLTIQCQVDSQVTMMFWYRQQPGQSLTLIATANQGSEATYESGFVIDKFPISRPNLTFSTLTVSNMSPEDSSIYLCSALQPNTEAFFGQGTRLTVV.

This sequence joins TRBV7-2 and TRBJ2-5, with TRBD2 identical over 9 bases. V shed 5 bases, J shed 3 bases, and the junction held 10 bases outside the gene matches. Germline loops: CDR1 SGHTA, CDR2 FQGNSA. The CDR3 contains 16 residues. The CDR3 reads CASSPSLGLAKETQYF. The CDR3 region has the DNA TGTGCCAGCAGCCCAAGCCTGGGACTAGCCAAAGAGACCCAGTACTTC.

The chain carries TRBV6-4 and TRBJ2-1; unclear D gene. The length of the CDR3 is 13 residues. V shed 4 bases and J shed 7 bases, with 11 bases lying between them. Germline V gene lookup returns CDR1 MRHNA and CDR2 SNTAGT. Here the CDR3 DNA reads TGTGCCAGCAGTGTCTTTGGCGGTAATGAGCAGTTCTTC. Protein: CASSVFGGNEQFF.

The chain couples TRBV29-1 to TRBJ2-7, with D tentatively TRBD1 or TRBD2 (5 bases each). Looked up from germline, CDR1 is SQVTM and CDR2 is ANQGSEA. The CDR3 is 13 amino acids. The V end was cut by 7 bases, the J end by 4 bases, with 17 bases between. The CDR3 region has the DNA TGCAGCGCGGCCCGGGGCTCACGGTACGAGCAGTACTTC. Its protein is CSAARGSRYEQYF.

The genes are TRBV6-5 and TRBJ2-7; possible D gene TRBD1, 5 bases. Trimming took off 6 bases at V and 4 bases at J, with 19 bases between the two ends. The CDR3 contains 15 residues. Germline V gene lookup returns CDR1 MNHEY and CDR2 SVGAGI. The CDR3: CASSPGQGQGYEQYF. DNA of the CDR3: TGTGCCAGCAGCCCCGGGCAGGGTCAGGGTTACGAGCAGTACTTC.

The rearrangement joins TRBV28 to TRBJ2-7, with 8 bases identical to TRBD2. Looked up from germline, CDR1 is MDHEN and CDR2 is SYDVKM. The CDR3 is 14 residues long. The trim removed 8 bases at V and 3 bases at J, leaving 9 bases unmatched. The CDR3 here is CASGALAVRYEQYF. DNA of the CDR3: TGTGCCAGCGGGGCACTAGCGGTTCGCTACGAGCAGTACTTC.

The chain employs TRBV30 and TRBJ2-2; tentatively, D is TRBD2 (6 bases). In germline, CDR1 is GTSNPN, CDR2 SVGIG (reference sequence). The CDR3 contains 13 residues. Trimming shortened V by 0 bases and J by 6 bases, and 8 bases separated the two germline ends. The chain's CDR3 is CAWSVREPGELFF. DNA for the CDR3: TGTGCCTGGAGTGTCCGGGAGCCCGGGGAGCTGTTTTTT.

The DNA for the CDR3 is TGTGCCAGCAGTTTAGGGCCCGGCCCTCTGGGGGCCAACGTCCTGACTTTC. It codes for CASSLGPGPLGANVLTF. The rearrangement links TRBV27 to TRBJ2-6; no firm D call. In germline, CDR1 is MNHEY, CDR2 SMNVEV (reference sequence). V was pared by 2 bases and J by 4 bases, with 15 bases between. The CDR3 totals 17 residues.

A single count supports this clone. The CDR3 reads CASRFLASGISADTQYF. In nucleotides, the CDR3 is TGCGCCAGCAGATTCTTGGCTAGCGGGATTAGCGCAGATACGCAGTATTTT. The J gene is TRBJ2-3, the V gene TRBV5-1; TRBD2 matches 9 bases. V shed 5 bases and J 4 bases; nucleotides not matched to a gene: 14. Germline loops: CDR1 SGHRS, CDR2 YFSETQ. The CDR3 runs to 17 residues. The full variable domain, with the rest looked up from reference TRBV5-1 and TRBJ2-3, is KAGVTQTPRYLIKTRGQQVTLSCSPISGHRSVSWYQQTPGQGLQFLFEYFSETQRNKGNFPGRFSGRQFSNSRSEMNVSTLELGDSALYLCASRFLASGISADTQYFGPGTRLTVL.

The chain couples TRBV5-1 to TRBJ1-5, with D unresolved. The CDR3 covers 14 residues. The ends were cut back, 0 bases at V and 3 bases at J, with 7 bases in the middle. From germline, CDR1 is SGHRS and CDR2 YFSETQ. Here the CDR3 DNA reads TGCGCCAGCAGCTTGGTAGGACTCAATCAGCCCCAGCATTTT. This translates into CASSLVGLNQPQHF.

The V and J genes are TRBV7-8 and TRBJ1-5; D not resolved. Trimming took off 1 base at V and 0 bases at J, with 10 bases between the two ends. The CDR3 is made up of 16 amino acids. Germline CDR1 reads SGHVS; CDR2 reads FQNEAQ. CDR3 protein: CASSLVGRYSNQPQHF. Here the CDR3 DNA reads TGTGCCAGCAGCTTAGTTGGGAGGTATAGCAATCAGCCCCAGCATTTT.